This T cell receptor beta chain is from a study of T cell responses to AZD1222 COVID-19 vaccine. The assay was immunoSEQ multiplex PCR, and TCRdb's table has in-frame clones only and misses some. Among more than 80,000 clones listed, 75% to 90% were seen once. This CDR3 region has 15 residues. The germline V gene has CDR1 MDHEN and CDR2 SYDVKM. V lost 5 bases, J lost 8 bases, and 21 bases lay in between. Whole-study results and caveats: Every sample of the repertoires postdated the peak T cell response.

Comments on this clone: Its antigen is not identified.

The TCR originated in an adult in good health. The source was peripheral blood, collected on day 0 of AZD1222 vaccination. The chain employs TRBV28 and TRBJ1-2, with unresolved D. The CDR3 DNA sequence: TGTGCCAGCAGTCCAGGCCCTGACGCCGGCTTGGGCTACACCTTC. It yields the protein CASSPGPDAGLGYTF.